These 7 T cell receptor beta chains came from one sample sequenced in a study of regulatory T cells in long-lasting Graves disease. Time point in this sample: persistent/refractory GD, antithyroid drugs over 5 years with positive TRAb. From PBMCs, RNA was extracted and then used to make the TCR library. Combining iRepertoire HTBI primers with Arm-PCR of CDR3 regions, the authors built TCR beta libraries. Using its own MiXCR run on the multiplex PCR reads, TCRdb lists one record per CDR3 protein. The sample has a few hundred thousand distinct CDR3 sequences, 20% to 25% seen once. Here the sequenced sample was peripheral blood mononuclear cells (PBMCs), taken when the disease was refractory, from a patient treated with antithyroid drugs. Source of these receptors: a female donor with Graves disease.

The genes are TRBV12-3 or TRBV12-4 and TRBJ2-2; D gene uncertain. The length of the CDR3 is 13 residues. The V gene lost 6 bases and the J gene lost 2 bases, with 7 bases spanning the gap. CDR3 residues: CASRTLNTGELFF. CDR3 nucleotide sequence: TGTGCCAGCAGGACCTTAAACACCGGGGAGCTGTTTTTT.

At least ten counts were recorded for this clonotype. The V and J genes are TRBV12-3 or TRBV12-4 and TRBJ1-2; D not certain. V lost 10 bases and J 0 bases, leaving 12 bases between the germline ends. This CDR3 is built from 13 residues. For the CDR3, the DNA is TGTGCCATCCTAGCGGAGGCTAACTATGGCTACACCTTC. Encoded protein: CAILAEANYGYTF.

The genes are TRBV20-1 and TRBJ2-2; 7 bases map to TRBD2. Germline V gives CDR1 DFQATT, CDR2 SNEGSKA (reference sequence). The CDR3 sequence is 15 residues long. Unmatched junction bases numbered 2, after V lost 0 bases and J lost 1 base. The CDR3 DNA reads TGCAGTGCTAGAGATCGGGGGGTGAACACCGGGGAGCTGTTTTTT. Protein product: CSARDRGVNTGELFF.

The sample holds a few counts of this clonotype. This chain's CDR3 is CASSNRGRNWKLFF. The CDR3 DNA follows: TGTGCCAGCAGCAACAGGGGGCGAAATTGGAAACTGTTTTTT. This chain uses TRBV7-9 with TRBJ1-4, with 9 nucleotides matching TRBD1. This CDR3 has 14 amino acids. The germline gives CDR1 SEHNR, CDR2 FQNEAQ (reference sequence). V lost 5 bases, J lost 11 bases, and 9 bases stayed unmatched.

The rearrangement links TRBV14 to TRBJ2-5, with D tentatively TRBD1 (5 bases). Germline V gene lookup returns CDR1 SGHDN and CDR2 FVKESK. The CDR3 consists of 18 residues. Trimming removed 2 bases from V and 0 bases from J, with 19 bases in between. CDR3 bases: TGTGCCAGCAGCCAAAGACGCCGTGGGGCTAAGTACCAAGAGACCCAGTACTTC. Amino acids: CASSQRRRGAKYQETQYF.

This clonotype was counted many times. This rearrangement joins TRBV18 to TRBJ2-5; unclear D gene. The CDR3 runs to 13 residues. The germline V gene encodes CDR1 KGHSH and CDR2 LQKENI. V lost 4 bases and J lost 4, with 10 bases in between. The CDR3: CASSLGHSETQYF. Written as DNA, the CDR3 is TGTGCCAGCTCACTCGGGCATTCAGAGACCCAGTACTTC.

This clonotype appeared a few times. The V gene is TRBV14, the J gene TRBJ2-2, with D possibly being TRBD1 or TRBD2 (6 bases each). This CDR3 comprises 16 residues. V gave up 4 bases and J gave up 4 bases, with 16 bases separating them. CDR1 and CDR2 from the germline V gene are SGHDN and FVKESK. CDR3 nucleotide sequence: TGTGCCAGCAGCCTTGGTTGGGGGGCGGTCACCGGGGAGCTGTTTTTT. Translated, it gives CASSLGWGAVTGELFF. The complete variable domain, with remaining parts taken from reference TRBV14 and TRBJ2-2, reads EAGVTQFPSHSVIEKGQTVTLRCDPISGHDNLYWYRRVMGKEIKFLLHFVKESKQDESGMPNNRFLAERTGGTYSTLKVQPAELEDSGVYFCASSLGWGAVTGELFFGEGSRLTVL.